This T cell receptor beta chain was captured by sequencing in a study of blood T cell repertoires in COVID-19. At the level of the study: Sites across the United States, Italy and Spain contributed samples from acute and convalescent COVID-19. In each case, the material was cDNA or gDNA derived from T cells, B-cell-depleted T cells, or PBMCs.

As processed by the authors: Amplifying reference gene primers gave estimates of nucleated cell counts. The repertoire was sequenced with immunoSEQ multiplex PCR; TCRdb's copy has only in-frame clones and lacks some. That table gives V, J and clone size, and the DNA gave D and trimming. The data show 200,000 to 250,000 clones, roughly 88% seen once. Per the germline V gene, CDR1 is MNHEY and CDR2 is SVGEGT. The V gene lost 5 bases and the J gene lost 10 bases, with 12 bases spanning the gap. CDR3 length: 13 residues. The specimen sequenced was peripheral blood. The genes are TRBV6-2 or TRBV6-3 and TRBJ1-6; D unclear. The sequence was obtained from a middle-aged woman who had recovered from COVID-19. CDR3 DNA: TGTGCCAGCAGTAGGGAGTCGCAATCACCCCTCCACTTT. Protein product: CASSRESQSPLHF.